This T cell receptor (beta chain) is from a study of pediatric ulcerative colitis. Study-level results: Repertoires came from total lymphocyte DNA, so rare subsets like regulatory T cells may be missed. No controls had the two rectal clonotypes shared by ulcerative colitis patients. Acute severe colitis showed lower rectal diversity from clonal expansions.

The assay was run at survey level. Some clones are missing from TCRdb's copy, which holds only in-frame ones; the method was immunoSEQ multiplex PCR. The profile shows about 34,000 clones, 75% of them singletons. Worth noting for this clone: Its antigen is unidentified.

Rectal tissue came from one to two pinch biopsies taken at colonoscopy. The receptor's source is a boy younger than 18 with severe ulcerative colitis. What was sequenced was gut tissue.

The CDR3 is CASSMTGGVAKNIQYF. DNA of the CDR3: TGTGCCAGTAGTATGACAGGGGGGGTAGCCAAAAACATTCAGTACTTC. The chain uses TRBV19 and TRBJ2-4; 9 bases are shared with TRBD1. Looked up from germline, CDR1 is LNHDA and CDR2 is SQIVND (reference sequence). Trimming at V came to 3 bases and at J to 0 bases, leaving 3 bases not matched to a gene. The CDR3 totals 16 residues.